A selection of T cell receptor beta chains follows, all from one sample in a study of blood T cell repertoires in COVID-19. Assay: immunoSEQ multiplex PCR; the TCRdb copy retains only in-frame clones and omits some. The sample records 250,000 to 350,000 clones, more than 90% being singletons. Source material: PBMCs or T cells enriched from blood (not recorded which). These receptors all come from a woman between 25 and 40 years old who had recovered from COVID-19. Each CDR3 is given with its conserved first and last residue. Fields, in order: clone size, V gene, J gene, D gene, CDR3 DNA, CDR3 protein. A D gene is named only where the DNA matches it firmly. Some rows have no size entry. The others give once, few or many, or a class for an expanded clone.

>-|TRBV6-1|TRBJ2-2|-
TGTGCCAGCAGTGAACGTTACACCGGGGAGCTGTTTTTT
CASSERYTGELFF
>-|TRBV5-5|TRBJ2-2|-
TGTGCCAGCAGCTCGAGGACAAACACCGGGGAGCTGTTTTTT
CASSSRTNTGELFF
>-|TRBV9|TRBJ2-2|TRBD2
TGTGCCAGCAGCGGTGCTTTGGCGGGAGCCACCGGGGAGCTGTTTTTT
CASSGALAGATGELFF
>-|TRBV28|TRBJ2-3|-
TGTGCCCTTTCAGGGGAAAGCACAGATACGCAGTATTTT
CALSGESTDTQYF
>-|TRBV2|TRBJ1-5|TRBD1
TGTGCCAGCAGTGATGGTACAGGGGGGCAACCCCAGCATTTT
CASSDGTGGQPQHF
>-|TRBV9|TRBJ2-6|-
TGTGCCAGCAGCGTAGATCAGGGCCGGGCCAACGTCCTGACTTTC
CASSVDQGRANVLTF
>-|TRBV7-2|TRBJ1-5|-
TGTGCCAGCAGCTTAGAGGACAGAGAAGGTCAGCCCCAGCATTTT
CASSLEDREGQPQHF
>-|TRBV21-1|TRBJ2-2|-
TGTGCCAGCACCTCCAGGGGTCACGATACGAACACCGGGGAGCTGTTTTTT
CASTSRGHDTNTGELFF
>-|TRBV28|TRBJ1-1|TRBD1
TGTGCCAGCAGACGGGACAGATCCTATGAAGCTTTCTTT
CASRRDRSYEAFF
>-|TRBV28|TRBJ1-5|TRBD1
TGTGCCAGCAGCCTACAGGGGTATAGCAATCAGCCCCAGCATTTT
CASSLQGYSNQPQHF
>once|TRBV3-1/TRBV3-2|TRBJ2-7|TRBD2
TGTGCCAGCAGCCAAGATGGCCGCGGGAGGATCTACGAGCAGTACTTC
CASSQDGRGRIYEQYF
>-|TRBV7-2|TRBJ2-1|TRBD2
TGTGCCAGCGGAACTAGCGGGAGTTTTTCCTACAATGAGCAGTTCTTC
CASGTSGSFSYNEQFF
>-|TRBV18|TRBJ2-7|TRBD1
TGTGCCAGCTCACCGTTAAAGACAGGGGAAGACGAGCAGTACTTC
CASSPLKTGEDEQYF
>once|TRBV6-5|TRBJ2-7|-
TGTGCCAGCAGCCAAGAGTGGCGGGAATACGAGCAGTACTTC
CASSQEWREYEQYF
>-|TRBV4-1|TRBJ1-2|-
TGCGCCAGCAGCCGATATATGGACGAGGGTGATGGCTACACCTTC
CASSRYMDEGDGYTF
>-|TRBV6-1|TRBJ2-1|TRBD2
TGTGCCAGCAGTGTCTCGACTAGCATCTCCTACAATGAGCAGTTCTTC
CASSVSTSISYNEQFF
>-|TRBV11-1|TRBJ2-7|TRBD1
TGTGCCAGCAGCTCGGGACAGAGCAGCTCCTACGAGCAGTACTTC
CASSSGQSSSYEQYF